These 17 T cell receptor beta chains were sequenced from one sample in a study of T cell repertoires in cytomegalovirus infection. TCRdb reprocessed the reads via MiXCR and lists one record per CDR3 protein. The table shows about 60,000 distinct CDR3 sequences, with around 30% occurring only once. Antigens of these TCRs are unknown. The sequencing sample was made of PBMCs, sequenced either directly or after in vitro stimulation (not recorded which). The receptor set was obtained from a human donor in good health (CMV status not recorded). Some clones in this sample may be carry-over from other donors' samples.

The chain recombines TRBV7-9 with TRBJ2-7; perhaps TRBD1 as D (5 bases). This CDR3 has 12 residues. V was trimmed by 3 bases and J by 2 bases, leaving 5 bases between them. Germline CDR1 SEHNR, CDR2 FQNEAQ (reference sequence). The DNA of the CDR3 is TGTGCCAGCAGCTTGACAGCCTACGAGCAGTACTTC. It specifies CASSLTAYEQYF.

The chain combines TRBV11-2 with TRBJ2-5, with D possibly being TRBD1 or TRBD2 (7 bases each). Trimming stripped 5 bases from V and 1 base from J, with 17 bases between. The CDR3 totals 16 residues. Germline CDR1 SGHAT, CDR2 FQNNGV. CDR3 sequence reads: CASSPRGLAVQETQYF. CDR3 DNA: TGTGCCAGCAGCCCAAGGGGGCTAGCGGTCCAAGAGACCCAGTACTTC. Complete variable domain (other parts from reference TRBV11-2 and TRBJ2-5): EAGVAQSPRYKIIEKRQSVAFWCNPISGHATLYWYQQILGQGPKLLIQFQNNGVVDDSQLPKDRFSAERLKGVDSTLKIQPAKLEDSAVYLCASSPRGLAVQETQYFGPGTRLLVL.

This clonotype was observed at least ten times. The chain couples TRBV28 to TRBJ2-1; D not certain. The length of the CDR3 is 13 residues. V gave up 4 bases and J gave up 2 bases, with 6 bases separating them. The germline V gene has CDR1 MDHEN and CDR2 SYDVKM. The DNA for the CDR3 is TGTGCCAGCAGTTCGGGTGCCTACAATGAGCAGTTCTTC. The encoded protein is CASSSGAYNEQFF.

This chain links TRBV6-2 or TRBV6-3 with TRBJ2-1, with 12 nucleotides matching TRBD2. Germline trimming cut 4 bases from V and 9 bases from J; bases unmatched to any gene: 7. This CDR3 has 15 residues. Germline lookup yields CDR1 MNHEY and CDR2 SVGEGT. CDR3: CASSSLAGGPTEQFF. DNA for the CDR3: TGTGCCAGCAGTTCTCTAGCGGGAGGGCCAACTGAGCAGTTCTTC.

This clonotype was found many times. The chain employs TRBV7-2 and TRBJ2-7; tentatively, D is TRBD1 (5 bases). Germline loops: CDR1 SGHTA, CDR2 FQGNSA. Deletions cut 5 bases from V and 3 bases from J, with 14 bases between. The CDR3 covers 14 residues. The CDR3 bases are TGTGCCAGCAGCCCCTTTCCAGGGAACTACGAGCAGTACTTC. Its protein is CASSPFPGNYEQYF. The variable domain in full, with the rest retrieved from reference TRBV7-2 and TRBJ2-7, is GAGVSQSPSNKVTEKGKDVELRCDPISGHTALYWYRQSLGQGLEFLIYFQGNSAPDKSGLPSDRFSAERTGGSVSTLTIQRTQQEDSAVYLCASSPFPGNYEQYFGPGTRLTVT.

This clonotype was seen only a few times. J is TRBJ1-1 and V is TRBV4-1, with D perhaps TRBD1 (5 bases). The CDR3 extends over 15 amino acids. The germline V gene encodes CDR1 MGHRA and CDR2 YSYEKL. V gave up 3 bases and J gave up 4 bases, with 15 bases separating them. The CDR3: CASSQQAGPTTEAFF. CDR3 nucleotide sequence: TGCGCCAGCAGCCAGCAGGCAGGGCCCACCACTGAAGCTTTCTTT.

This clonotype occurred a few times. J is TRBJ2-2 and V is TRBV2, with 8 bases fitting TRBD2. The CDR3 contains 17 residues. CDR1 is SNHLY, CDR2 FYNNEI, per germline. The V and J ends lost 6 bases and 7 bases, in that order; junction bases with no gene match: 16. Here the CDR3 reads CASRSRAGALIGGELFF. Here the CDR3 DNA reads TGTGCCAGCAGATCCAGAGCGGGAGCGTTAATAGGCGGGGAGCTGTTTTTT.

The chain joins TRBV20-1 to TRBJ2-7, with TRBD1 identical over 11 bases. Germline CDR1 is DFQATT and CDR2 is SNEGSKA (reference sequence). V shed 5 bases, J shed 6 bases, and the junction held 3 bases outside the gene matches. CDR3 length equals 12 residues. The CDR3 loop reads CSAGGTGGEQYF. CDR3 coding DNA: TGCAGTGCTGGAGGGACAGGGGGCGAGCAGTACTTC.

This clonotype has a handful of counts. The chain recombines TRBV27 with TRBJ1-5; D uncertain. CDR3 length: 14 residues. The V end lost 1 base, the J end lost 4 bases, and 8 bases lay between the germline ends. Looked up from germline, CDR1 is MNHEY and CDR2 is SMNVEV (reference sequence). CDR3 in DNA: TGTGCCAGCAGTTTATACGACGGGAATCAGCCCCAGCATTTT. It is translated as CASSLYDGNQPQHF.

This clonotype was seen more than once but under ten times. This chain connects TRBV7-2 to TRBJ2-7, with 7 positions matching TRBD1. Germline values: CDR1 SGHTA, CDR2 FQGNSA. The J segment lost 4 bases and the V segment lost 8 bases, leaving 11 bases of the junction unmatched. The CDR3 is made up of 14 amino acids. CDR3 in amino acids: CASEATGTWYEQYF. Written as DNA, the CDR3 is TGTGCCAGCGAGGCGACAGGGACATGGTACGAGCAGTACTTC. Full variable domain (rest looked up from reference TRBV7-2 and TRBJ2-7): GAGVSQSPSNKVTEKGKDVELRCDPISGHTALYWYRQSLGQGLEFLIYFQGNSAPDKSGLPSDRFSAERTGGSVSTLTIQRTQQEDSAVYLCASEATGTWYEQYFGPGTRLTVT.

This clonotype came up a few times. The J gene is TRBJ2-7, the V gene TRBV11-1; TRBD2 aligns across 11 bases. This CDR3 contains 16 residues. CDR1 and CDR2 (germline): SGHAT, FQDESV (reference sequence). V gave up 5 bases and J gave up 5 bases; unmatched junction bases: 11. CDR3 sequence (DNA): TGTGCCAGCAGCCCCGGGGGGACTAGCGGATTCGACGAGCAGTACTTC. Translating it yields CASSPGGTSGFDEQYF.

The gene calls are TRBV7-9 and TRBJ2-2; D unresolved. Germline CDR1 SEHNR, CDR2 FQNEAQ (reference sequence). V dropped 0 bases and J dropped 5 bases, with 10 bases sitting between them. The CDR3 is 15 residues long. CDR3 residues: CASSLALRRTGELFF. CDR3 DNA sequence: TGTGCCAGCAGCTTAGCATTGAGAAGGACCGGGGAGCTGTTTTTT.

This clonotype was counted between two and nine times. The chain couples TRBV6-5 to TRBJ2-2; 9 bases map to TRBD2. The CDR3 totals 17 residues. The V and J ends lost 5 bases and 1 base, in that order; junction bases with no gene match: 8. CDR1 is MNHEY, CDR2 SVGAGI, per germline. The CDR3 nucleotides read TGTGCCAGCAGTCTTCTTAGCGGGGGAAAGAACACCGGGGAGCTGTTTTTT. Its protein product is CASSLLSGGKNTGELFF.

The chain carries TRBV20-1 and TRBJ2-1, with D possibly matching TRBD1 (6 bases). Trimming took 5 bases from V and 5 from J, leaving 7 bases between them. Germline V CDR1 and CDR2: DFQATT, SNEGSKA (reference sequence). This CDR3 is 11 amino acids long. CDR3 region: CSARTDNEQFF. The CDR3, as DNA: TGCAGTGCTCGGACAGACAATGAGCAGTTCTTC.

V and J are TRBV5-5 and TRBJ2-1, with 8 bases aligning to TRBD2. The CDR3 length is 15 residues. Germline V gene lookup returns CDR1 SGHKS and CDR2 YYEKEE (reference sequence). After removal of 0 bases from V and 7 bases from J, the junction contained 6 bases not matched to a gene. The CDR3 reads CASSLEAGASNEQFF. In DNA form, the CDR3 reads TGTGCCAGCAGCTTGGAAGCGGGGGCCTCGAATGAGCAGTTCTTC.

The gene calls are TRBV11-2 and TRBJ2-7; the match to TRBD2 covers 9 bases. With V trimmed by 4 bases and J by 2 bases, 6 bases remained unmatched. Germline V gene sequence: CDR1 SGHAT, CDR2 FQNNGV. This CDR3 spans 15 amino acids. The CDR3 coding sequence is TGTGCCAGCAGCTCCCTTAGCGGGGGTCCCTACGAGCAGTACTTC. Its protein is CASSSLSGGPYEQYF.

The chain couples TRBV27 to TRBJ2-5; 10 bases agree with TRBD2. Germline trimming cut 1 base from V and 1 base from J; bases unmatched to any gene: 3. Germline CDR1 and CDR2: MNHEY and SMNVEV (reference sequence). CDR3 length: 16 residues. The CDR3 DNA follows: TGTGCCAGCAGTTTATTGGCTAGCGGGAGCCAAGAGACCCAGTACTTC. Its protein is CASSLLASGSQETQYF.